The rows below give T cell receptor beta chains drawn from one sample of a study of quantifying T cell responses using KT2 cells. TCRdb reprocessed the UMI-ligation and nested PCR reads with MiXCR, giving one entry per CDR3 protein. The top ten hold roughly 14% of the sample, which has about 30,000 distinct CDR3 sequences, 7.3% seen once. Specimen: PBMCs spiked with cells of the T cell clone KT2. These receptor sequences come from a human donor. Each CDR3 is given with its conserved first and last residue. The order of the fields is J gene, D gene, clone size, CDR3 length, V gene, CDR3 protein, CDR3 DNA. The D gene is left open where the match is weak. Clone size is stated in some rows and not others, as once, few, many or a class when expanded.

TRBJ2-1 | . | . | 17 | TRBV3-1 | CASSPQGRGSFYNEQFF | TGTGCCAGCAGCCCACAGGGACGAGGGAGCTTTTACAATGAGCAGTTCTTC
TRBJ2-2 | . | . | 15 | TRBV5-1 | CASSLAGVNTGELFF | TGCGCCAGCAGCTTGGCAGGGGTGAACACCGGGGAGCTGTTTTTT
TRBJ2-5 | . | many | 15 | TRBV20-1 | CSARDTGLPKETQYF | TGCAGTGCTAGAGATACCGGGCTACCTAAAGAGACCCAGTACTTC
TRBJ1-2 | . | medium-sized | 15 | TRBV5-5 | CASSKAGTPTYGYTF | TGTGCCAGCAGCAAAGCCGGGACACCAACCTATGGCTACACCTTC
TRBJ1-2 | . | many | 16 | TRBV2 | CASSSRIGRGNYGYTF | TGTGCCAGCAGTTCCCGGATAGGCAGGGGCAACTATGGCTACACCTTC
TRBJ2-1 | . | medium-sized | 12 | TRBV2 | CASSWTAGEQFF | TGTGCCAGCAGTTGGACGGCGGGGGAGCAGTTCTTC
TRBJ2-2 | . | . | 13 | TRBV13 | CASSLREDGELFF | TGTGCCAGCTCTCTTCGGGAAGACGGGGAGCTGTTTTTT
TRBJ2-2 | TRBD2 | few | 14 | TRBV5-1 | CASTRLASTGELFF | TGCGCCAGTACCCGACTAGCGAGCACCGGGGAGCTGTTTTTT
TRBJ2-7 | TRBD2 | few | 14 | TRBV12-3/TRBV12-4 | CASRGTSKRDEQYF | TGTGCCAGCAGAGGGACTAGTAAGCGTGACGAGCAGTACTTC
TRBJ2-3 | . | many | 15 | TRBV20-1 | CSASKGGDSTDTQYF | TGCAGTGCTAGTAAGGGGGGCGATAGCACAGATACGCAGTATTTT
TRBJ2-1 | . | few | 15 | TRBV20-1 | CSARDPHNYLNEQFF | TGCAGTGCTAGAGATCCCCACAACTACCTCAATGAGCAGTTCTTC
TRBJ1-4 | . | many | 13 | TRBV5-4 | CASSLYGNEKLFF | TGTGCCAGCAGCTTGTACGGGAATGAAAAACTGTTTTTT
TRBJ2-5 | . | many | 14 | TRBV10-3 | CAISETASQETQYF | TGTGCCATCAGCGAAACAGCTAGTCAAGAGACCCAGTACTTC
TRBJ2-3 | TRBD2 | many | 14 | TRBV4-3 | CASSGGRDADTQYF | TGCGCCAGCAGCGGCGGGAGAGACGCAGATACGCAGTATTTT
TRBJ2-7 | . | few | 14 | TRBV6-5 | CASSSRDGPNEQYF | TGTGCCAGCAGTTCTAGGGACGGCCCCAACGAGCAGTACTTC
TRBJ2-7 | . | . | 12 | TRBV28 | CAARDTFYEQYF | TGTGCCGCCCGGGACACCTTCTACGAGCAGTACTTC
TRBJ2-1 | . | few | 15 | TRBV4-2 | CASSPRSTGLDEQFF | TGTGCCAGCAGCCCGCGGTCCACTGGTTTAGATGAGCAGTTCTTC
TRBJ2-1 | TRBD2 | few | 15 | TRBV20-1 | CSARVPSGSSNEQFF | TGCAGTGCTAGAGTTCCTAGCGGGAGTAGCAATGAGCAGTTCTTC
TRBJ1-6 | . | many | 12 | TRBV20-1 | CSARAENSPLHF | TGCAGTGCTAGAGCCGAGAATTCACCCCTCCACTTT
TRBJ2-7 | . | many | 10 | TRBV29-1 | CSVGFPEQYF | TGCAGCGTTGGATTCCCCGAGCAGTACTTC
TRBJ2-7 | TRBD1 | . | 14 | TRBV14 | CASSHGQVDYEQYF | TGTGCCAGCAGCCACGGACAGGTCGACTACGAGCAGTACTTC
TRBJ2-3 | . | few | 14 | TRBV14 | CASSQDSPVGAQYF | TGTGCCAGCAGCCAAGACAGTCCTGTCGGGGCGCAGTATTTT
TRBJ2-7 | . | . | 15 | TRBV4-1 | CASSQEAGVTYEQYF | TGCGCCAGCAGCCAAGAGGCGGGCGTCACCTACGAGCAGTACTTC
TRBJ2-1 | TRBD2 | . | 13 | TRBV2 | CASTGGSYNEQFF | TGTGCCAGCACGGGGGGCTCCTACAATGAGCAGTTCTTC
TRBJ2-7 | TRBD2 | . | 15 | TRBV7-9 | CASSISGSKSYEQYF | TGTGCCAGCAGCATTAGCGGGAGTAAATCCTACGAGCAGTACTTC
TRBJ2-2 | . | many | 14 | TRBV24-1 | CATTGGTNTGELFF | TGTGCCACCACGGGCGGGACGAACACCGGGGAGCTGTTTTTT
TRBJ1-2 | . | few | 13 | TRBV6-2/TRBV6-3 | CASSPGQQYGYTF | TGTGCCAGCAGCCCAGGACAGCAGTATGGCTACACCTTC